These T cell receptor beta chains were read from a single sample in a study of response to subunit inactivated influenza vaccine. MiXCR, applied by TCRdb to the RT-PCR reads, yields one record per CDR3 protein. The sample has roughly 630,000 distinct CDR3 sequences; 12% to 15% are singletons. The sequences come from PBMCs from blood, collected approximately 15 days before vaccination. The receptors here all came from a man aged 50 to 59 who received an inactivated influenza vaccine. The conserved cysteine and the conserved F or W are not part of the CDR3 here. The order of the fields is J gene, V gene, clone size, CDR3 protein. Some rows mark clone size as missing; the rest say once, few, many or name a class of expanded clone.

>TRBJ2-3|TRBV7-9|few
ASSASGGGTDTQY
>TRBJ2-3|TRBV4-3|many
ASSQDLYRSTDTQY
>TRBJ2-7|TRBV12-3/TRBV12-4|many
ASSPHGTSISYEQY
>TRBJ1-5|TRBV24-1|.
ATSDSGTGALYSNQPQH
>TRBJ1-5|TRBV2|.
ASTGEGNQPQH
>TRBJ2-7|TRBV18|many
ASSLNSDYEQY
>TRBJ1-2|TRBV20-1|few
SARNTGTGAVDYGYT
>TRBJ2-1|TRBV2|.
ASSPEGSSYNEQF
>TRBJ2-1|TRBV4-1|many
ASSQEERGGVNEQF
>TRBJ2-1|TRBV28|few
ASSPPGHRDNEQF
>TRBJ1-2|TRBV6-4|few
ASSDSERSEVNYGYT
>TRBJ2-1|TRBV5-1|.
ASSWGLARDNEQF
>TRBJ1-6|TRBV15|few
ATSRVQSSPLH
>TRBJ1-2|TRBV30|few
AWNRGSFGYGYT
>TRBJ2-7|TRBV3-1|many
ASSRDSRSYEQY
>TRBJ2-7|TRBV28|few
ASSFLSSSSYEQY
>TRBJ2-1|TRBV29-1|few
SVPTSGRYNEQF
>TRBJ2-5|TRBV30|.
AWSGAGTQY
>TRBJ2-7|TRBV6-7|many
ASSCTTSGRAGRTYEQY
>TRBJ2-1|TRBV15|few
ATSRDAGVLLREQF
>TRBJ1-5|TRBV15|.
ATSRRQGSGPQH
>TRBJ2-1|TRBV29-1|.
SVDGGPRGYNEQF
>TRBJ1-4|TRBV25-1|few
ASSGWTTATNEKLF
>TRBJ2-5|TRBV14|few
ASSQGLRGRTQY